This entry is about one T cell receptor (beta chain). CDR3 length equals 16 residues. Germline loops: CDR1 MDHEN, CDR2 SYDVKM. Unmatched junction bases numbered 15, after V lost 4 bases and J lost 8 bases. 13 Jbeta primers and 60 Vbeta primers were used for the PCR. Using immunoSEQ multiplex PCR, the repertoire was profiled, and TCRdb retains in-frame clones only, with some absent. The sample records about 110,000 clones, 60% to 85% being singletons. This sample is drawn from a study of cytomegalovirus exposure and HLA in healthy donors. The sample taken for sequencing was PBMCs. J is TRBJ1-2 and V is TRBV28; TRBD1 agrees at 8 bases. The receptor was derived from a female donor in good health and CMV-seropositive. Here the CDR3 DNA reads TGTGCCAGCAGTTCGAACGGCGGGACAGGCATAGGGGGCTACACCTTC. Protein sequence: CASSSNGGTGIGGYTF.